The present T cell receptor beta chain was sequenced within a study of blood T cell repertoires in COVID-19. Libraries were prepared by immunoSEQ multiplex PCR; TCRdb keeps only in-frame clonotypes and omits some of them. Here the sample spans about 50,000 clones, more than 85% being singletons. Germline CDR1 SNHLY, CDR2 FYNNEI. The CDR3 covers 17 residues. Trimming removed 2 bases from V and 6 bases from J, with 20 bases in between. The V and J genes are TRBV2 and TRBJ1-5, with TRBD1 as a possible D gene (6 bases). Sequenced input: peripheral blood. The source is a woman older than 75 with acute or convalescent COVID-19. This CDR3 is CASSETRGLKNGQPQHF. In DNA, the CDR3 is TGTGCCAGCAGTGAAACGAGGGGGTTAAAAAACGGTCAGCCCCAGCATTTT.